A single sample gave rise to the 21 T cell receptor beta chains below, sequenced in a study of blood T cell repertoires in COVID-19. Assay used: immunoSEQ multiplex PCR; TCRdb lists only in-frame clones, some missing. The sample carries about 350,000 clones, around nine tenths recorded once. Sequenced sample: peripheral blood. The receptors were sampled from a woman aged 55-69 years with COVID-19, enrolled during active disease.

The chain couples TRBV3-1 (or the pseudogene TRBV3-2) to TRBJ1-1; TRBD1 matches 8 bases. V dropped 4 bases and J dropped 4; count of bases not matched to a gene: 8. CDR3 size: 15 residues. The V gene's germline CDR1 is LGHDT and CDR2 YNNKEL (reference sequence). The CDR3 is CASSPAGGSVTEAFF. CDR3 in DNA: TGTGCCAGCAGCCCTGCAGGGGGCTCGGTCACTGAAGCTTTCTTT.

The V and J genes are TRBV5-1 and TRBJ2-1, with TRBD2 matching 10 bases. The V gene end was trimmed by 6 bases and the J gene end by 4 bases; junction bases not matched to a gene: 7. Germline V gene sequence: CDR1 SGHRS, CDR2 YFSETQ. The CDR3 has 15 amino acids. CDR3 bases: TGCGCCAGCACCACCGGACTAGCGGTATACAATGAGCAGTTCTTC. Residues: CASTTGLAVYNEQFF.

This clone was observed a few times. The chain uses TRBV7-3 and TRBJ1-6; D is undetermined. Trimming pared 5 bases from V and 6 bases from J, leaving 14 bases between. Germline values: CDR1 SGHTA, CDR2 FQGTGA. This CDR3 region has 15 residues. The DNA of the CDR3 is TGTGCCAGCAGCCGTCCCGGATGCGGTAATTCACCCCTCCACTTT. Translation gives CASSRPGCGNSPLHF. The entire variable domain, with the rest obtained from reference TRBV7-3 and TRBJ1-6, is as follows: GAGVSQTPSNKVTEKGKYVELRCDPISGHTALYWYRQSLGQGPEFLIYFQGTGAADDSGLPNDRFFAVRPEGSVSTLKIQRTERGDSAVYLCASSRPGCGNSPLHFGNGTRLTVT.

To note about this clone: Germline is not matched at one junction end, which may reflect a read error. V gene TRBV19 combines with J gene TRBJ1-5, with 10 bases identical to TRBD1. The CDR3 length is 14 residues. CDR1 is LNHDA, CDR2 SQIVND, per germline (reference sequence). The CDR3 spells CASTETGGKQPQHF. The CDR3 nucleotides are TGTGCCAGTACCGAGACAGGGGGCAAACAGCCCCAGCATTTT.

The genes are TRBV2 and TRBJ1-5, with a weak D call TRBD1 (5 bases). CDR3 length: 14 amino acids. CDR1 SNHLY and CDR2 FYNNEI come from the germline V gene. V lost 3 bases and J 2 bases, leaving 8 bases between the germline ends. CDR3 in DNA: TGTGCCAGCAGTGAGGGGGGAGGCAATCAGCCCCAGCATTTT. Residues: CASSEGGGNQPQHF.

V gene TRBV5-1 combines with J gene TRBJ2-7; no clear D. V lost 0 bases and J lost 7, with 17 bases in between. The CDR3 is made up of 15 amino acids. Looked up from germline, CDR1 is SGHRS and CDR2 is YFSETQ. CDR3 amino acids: CASSLVEAPASEQYF. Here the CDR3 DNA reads TGCGCCAGCAGCTTGGTCGAAGCTCCAGCGTCGGAGCAGTACTTC.

This CDR3 is CASSPGQPFNYGYTF. CDR3 DNA: TGCGCCAGCAGCCCGGGACAGCCATTTAACTATGGCTACACCTTC. The chain couples TRBV4-1 to TRBJ1-2; 7 nucleotides agree with TRBD1. Unmatched junction bases numbered 6, after V lost 4 bases and J lost 1 base. CDR1 is MGHRA and CDR2 is YSYEKL in the germline V gene. The CDR3 covers 15 residues.

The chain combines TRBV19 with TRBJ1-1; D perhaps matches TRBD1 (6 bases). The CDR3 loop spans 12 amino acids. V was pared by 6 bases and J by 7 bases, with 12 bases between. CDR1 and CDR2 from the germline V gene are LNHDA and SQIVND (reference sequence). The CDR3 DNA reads TGTGCCAGTAGGACAGGCATAGATGAAGCTTTCTTT. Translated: CASRTGIDEAFF.

The CDR3 reads CASSRQGKPGELFF. The CDR3 nucleotides read TGTGCCAGCAGCCGACAGGGGAAACCCGGGGAGCTGTTTTTT. V and J are TRBV28 and TRBJ2-2; 8 bases are shared with TRBD1. Germline assignment: CDR1 MDHEN and CDR2 SYDVKM. This CDR3 has 14 residues. Trimming cost V 6 bases and J 6 bases; bases outside gene matches: 6.

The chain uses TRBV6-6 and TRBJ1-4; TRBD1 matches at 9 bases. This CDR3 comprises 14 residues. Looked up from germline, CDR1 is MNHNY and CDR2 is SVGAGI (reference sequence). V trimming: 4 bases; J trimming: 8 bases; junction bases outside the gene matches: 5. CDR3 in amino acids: CASSSTGGEEKLFF. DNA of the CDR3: TGTGCCAGCAGTTCCACAGGGGGCGAAGAAAAACTGTTTTTT.

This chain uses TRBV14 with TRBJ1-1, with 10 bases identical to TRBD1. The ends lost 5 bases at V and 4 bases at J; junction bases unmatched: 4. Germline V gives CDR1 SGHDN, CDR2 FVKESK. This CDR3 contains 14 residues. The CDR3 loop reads CASSAGQGFTEAFF. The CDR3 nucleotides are TGTGCCAGCAGCGCGGGACAGGGGTTCACTGAAGCTTTCTTT.

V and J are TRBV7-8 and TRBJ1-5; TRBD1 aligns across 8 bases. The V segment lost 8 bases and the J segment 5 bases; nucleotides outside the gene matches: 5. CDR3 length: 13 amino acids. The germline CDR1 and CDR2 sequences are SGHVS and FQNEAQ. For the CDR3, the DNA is TGTGCCAGCCGCCAGACAGGGGATCAGCCCCAGCATTTT. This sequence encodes CASRQTGDQPQHF.

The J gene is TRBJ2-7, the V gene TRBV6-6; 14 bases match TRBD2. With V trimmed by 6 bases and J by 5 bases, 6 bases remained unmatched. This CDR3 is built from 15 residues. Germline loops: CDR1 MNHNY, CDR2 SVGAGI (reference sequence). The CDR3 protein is CASRGTSGGENEQYF. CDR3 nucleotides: TGTGCCAGCAGGGGGACTAGCGGGGGAGAAAACGAGCAGTACTTC.

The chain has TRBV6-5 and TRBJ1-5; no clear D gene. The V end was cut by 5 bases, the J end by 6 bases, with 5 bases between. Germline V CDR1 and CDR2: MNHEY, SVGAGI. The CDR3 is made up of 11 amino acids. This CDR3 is CASSSGQPQHF. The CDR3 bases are TGTGCCAGCAGTAGCGGTCAGCCCCAGCATTTT.

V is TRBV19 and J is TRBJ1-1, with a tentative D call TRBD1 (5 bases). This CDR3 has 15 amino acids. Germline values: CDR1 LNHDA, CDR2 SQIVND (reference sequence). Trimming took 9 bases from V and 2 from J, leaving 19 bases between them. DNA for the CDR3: TGTGCCAGCCTCGGGGGATGGACGTCAAACACTGAAGCTTTCTTT. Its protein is CASLGGWTSNTEAFF.

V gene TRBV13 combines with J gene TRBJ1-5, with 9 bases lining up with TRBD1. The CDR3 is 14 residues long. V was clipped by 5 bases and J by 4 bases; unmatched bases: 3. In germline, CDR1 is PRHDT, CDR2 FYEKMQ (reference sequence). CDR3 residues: CASSLGQGNQPQHF. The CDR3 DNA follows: TGTGCCAGCAGCCTTGGACAGGGGAATCAGCCCCAGCATTTT. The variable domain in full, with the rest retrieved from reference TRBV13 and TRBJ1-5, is AAGVIQSPRHLIKEKRETATLKCYPIPRHDTVYWYQQGPGQDPQFLISFYEKMQSDKGSIPDRFSAQQFSDYHSELNMSSLELGDSALYFCASSLGQGNQPQHFGDGTRLSIL.

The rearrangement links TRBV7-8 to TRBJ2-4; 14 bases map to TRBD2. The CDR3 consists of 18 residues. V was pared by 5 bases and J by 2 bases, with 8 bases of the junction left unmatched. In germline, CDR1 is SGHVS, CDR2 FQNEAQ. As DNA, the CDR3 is TGTGCCAGCAGCCTTCGGACTAGCGGGGGGCCGACCAAAAACATTCAGTACTTC. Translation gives CASSLRTSGGPTKNIQYF.

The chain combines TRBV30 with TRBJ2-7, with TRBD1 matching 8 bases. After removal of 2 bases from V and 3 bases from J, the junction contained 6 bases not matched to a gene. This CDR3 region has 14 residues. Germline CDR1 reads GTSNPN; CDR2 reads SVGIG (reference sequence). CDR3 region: CAWSQTGVLYEQYF. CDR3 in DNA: TGTGCCTGGAGTCAGACAGGGGTACTCTACGAGCAGTACTTC. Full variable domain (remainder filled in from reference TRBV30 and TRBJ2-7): SQTIHQWPATLVQPVGSPLSLECTVEGTSNPNLYWYRQAAGRGLQLLFYSVGIGQISSEVPQNLSASRPQDRQFILSSKKLLLSDSGFYLCAWSQTGVLYEQYFGPGTRLTVT.

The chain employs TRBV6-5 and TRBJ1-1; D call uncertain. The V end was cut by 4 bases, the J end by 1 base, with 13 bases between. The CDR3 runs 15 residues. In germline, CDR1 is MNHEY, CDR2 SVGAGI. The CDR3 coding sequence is TGTGCCAGCAGTTTTTTATCTCCCTCGAACACTGAAGCTTTCTTT. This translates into CASSFLSPSNTEAFF.

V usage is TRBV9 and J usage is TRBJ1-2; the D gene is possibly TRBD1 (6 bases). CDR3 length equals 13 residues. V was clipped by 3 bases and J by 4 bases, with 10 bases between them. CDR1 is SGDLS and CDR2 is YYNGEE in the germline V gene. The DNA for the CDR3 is TGTGCCAGCAGCGCCCCAGGGGTCTATGGCTACACCTTC. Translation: CASSAPGVYGYTF.

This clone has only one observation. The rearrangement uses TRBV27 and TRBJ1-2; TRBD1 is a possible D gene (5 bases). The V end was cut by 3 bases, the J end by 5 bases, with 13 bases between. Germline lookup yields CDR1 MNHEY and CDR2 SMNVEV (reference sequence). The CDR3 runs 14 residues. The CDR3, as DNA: TGTGCCAGCAGTTTTGGGGCGGGGATGTATGGCTACACCTTC. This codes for CASSFGAGMYGYTF.